The rows below give T cell receptor beta chains drawn from one sample of a study of CD8 T cells in Susac syndrome. TCRdb re-called the immunoSEQ multiplex PCR reads with MiXCR, one entry per CDR3 protein. This table has about 76,000 distinct CDR3 sequences, approximately 95% appearing once. Sequencing input: CD8+ T cells from PBMCs. These receptors all come from a human donor with Susac syndrome. The CDR3 runs from the conserved cysteine through the conserved F or W. The D gene is left open where the match is weak. Clone size is given for some rows only: seen once, a few or many times, or a class if the clone is expanded.

j_gene: TRBJ1-2; abundance: .; v_gene: TRBV30; d_gene: .; CDR3aa: CAWSASSNYGYTF; CDR3nt: TGTGCCTGGAGCGCAAGCTCTAACTATGGCTACACCTTC
j_gene: TRBJ1-2; abundance: few; v_gene: TRBV11-2; d_gene: .; CDR3aa: CASSFTGRANYGYTF; CDR3nt: TGTGCCAGCAGCTTCACAGGGCGCGCTAACTATGGCTACACCTTC
j_gene: TRBJ2-6; abundance: .; v_gene: TRBV3-1; d_gene: .; CDR3aa: CASSQDESWANVLTF; CDR3nt: TGTGCCAGCAGCCAAGATGAGTCTTGGGCCAACGTCCTGACTTTC
j_gene: TRBJ1-2; abundance: .; v_gene: TRBV19; d_gene: .; CDR3aa: CASSIGREMDYGYTF; CDR3nt: TGTGCCAGTAGTATCGGCAGGGAAATGGACTATGGCTACACCTTC
j_gene: TRBJ2-2; abundance: .; v_gene: TRBV20-1; d_gene: .; CDR3aa: CSARGQVNTGELFF; CDR3nt: TGCAGTGCTAGAGGACAGGTGAACACCGGGGAGCTGTTTTTT
j_gene: TRBJ2-7; abundance: .; v_gene: TRBV20-1; d_gene: TRBD2; CDR3aa: CSAAGTSGSLGYEQYF; CDR3nt: TGCAGTGCTGCCGGGACTAGCGGGAGCCTTGGCTACGAGCAGTACTTC
j_gene: TRBJ1-1; abundance: .; v_gene: TRBV5-1; d_gene: TRBD1; CDR3aa: CASQTGDNTEAFF; CDR3nt: TGCGCCAGCCAGACAGGGGACAACACTGAAGCTTTCTTT
j_gene: TRBJ2-7; abundance: .; v_gene: TRBV10-3; d_gene: .; CDR3aa: CAIKDPPGEQYF; CDR3nt: TGTGCCATTAAGGACCCGCCGGGAGAGCAGTACTTC
j_gene: TRBJ1-4; abundance: once; v_gene: TRBV28; d_gene: .; CDR3aa: CASSRPGEEEKLFF; CDR3nt: TGTGCCAGCAGTAGACCAGGGGAGGAGGAAAAACTGTTTTTT
j_gene: TRBJ2-1; abundance: once; v_gene: TRBV12-3/TRBV12-4; d_gene: .; CDR3aa: CASSPRSDSYNEQFF; CDR3nt: TGTGCCAGCAGTCCCCGGAGTGACTCCTACAATGAGCAGTTCTTC